This T cell receptor beta chain was recorded in a study of OX40 agonist ivuxolimab in advanced cancers. Study details: Patients receiving dose escalation had hepatocellular carcinoma, melanoma, renal cell or head and neck cancer. A male proportion of about 80% was recorded, with mean age approximately 56 years and range about 20 to 79. Anti-PD-1, anti-PD-L1 or anti-CTLA-4 therapy given earlier was allowed, and roughly 40% had some.

This clone was counted a single time. As yet, its antigen is unknown. The ends were cut back, 5 bases at V and 4 bases at J, with 8 bases in the middle. CDR3 size: 13 residues. CDR1 is SEHNR and CDR2 is FQNEAQ in the germline V gene (reference sequence). The repertoire was sequenced with immunoSEQ multiplex PCR; TCRdb's copy has only in-frame clones and lacks some. This table has roughly 46,000 clones, 82% appearing once. The study, taken as a whole, reports: The study found among the lowest clonal expansion in partial responders at 0.1-3.0 mg/kg.

The TCR originated in an adult with an advanced solid tumor such as melanoma, head and neck, liver or kidney cancer. V and J are TRBV7-9 and TRBJ2-2, with D tentatively TRBD2 (6 bases). The input for sequencing was CD4+ or CD8+ T cells sorted from blood, taken in a trial of the OX40 agonist ivuxolimab. CDR3 region: CASSRAGTGELFF. In DNA, the CDR3 is TGTGCCAGCAGCAGAGCGGGCACCGGGGAGCTGTTTTTT. The full variable domain, with the rest looked up from reference TRBV7-9 and TRBJ2-2, is DTGVSQNPRHKITKRGQNVTFRCDPISEHNRLYWYRQTLGQGPEFLTYFQNEAQLEKSRLLSDRFSAERPKGSFSTLEIQRTEQGDSAMYLCASSRAGTGELFFGEGSRLTVL.